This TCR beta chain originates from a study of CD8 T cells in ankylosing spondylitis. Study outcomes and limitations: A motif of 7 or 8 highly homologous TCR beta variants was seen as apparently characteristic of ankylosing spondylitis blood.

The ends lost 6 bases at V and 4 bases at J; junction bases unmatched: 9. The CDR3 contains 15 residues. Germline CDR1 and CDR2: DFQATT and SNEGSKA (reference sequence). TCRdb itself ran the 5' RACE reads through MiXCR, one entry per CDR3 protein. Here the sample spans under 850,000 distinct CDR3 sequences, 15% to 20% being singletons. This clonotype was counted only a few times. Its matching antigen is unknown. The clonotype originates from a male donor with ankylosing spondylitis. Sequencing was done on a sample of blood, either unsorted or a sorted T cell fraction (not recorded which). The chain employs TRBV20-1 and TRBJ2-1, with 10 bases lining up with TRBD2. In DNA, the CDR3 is TGCAGTGCCGAAGGGGCTAGCGGGAGTTACAATGAGCAGTTCTTC. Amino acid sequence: CSAEGASGSYNEQFF.